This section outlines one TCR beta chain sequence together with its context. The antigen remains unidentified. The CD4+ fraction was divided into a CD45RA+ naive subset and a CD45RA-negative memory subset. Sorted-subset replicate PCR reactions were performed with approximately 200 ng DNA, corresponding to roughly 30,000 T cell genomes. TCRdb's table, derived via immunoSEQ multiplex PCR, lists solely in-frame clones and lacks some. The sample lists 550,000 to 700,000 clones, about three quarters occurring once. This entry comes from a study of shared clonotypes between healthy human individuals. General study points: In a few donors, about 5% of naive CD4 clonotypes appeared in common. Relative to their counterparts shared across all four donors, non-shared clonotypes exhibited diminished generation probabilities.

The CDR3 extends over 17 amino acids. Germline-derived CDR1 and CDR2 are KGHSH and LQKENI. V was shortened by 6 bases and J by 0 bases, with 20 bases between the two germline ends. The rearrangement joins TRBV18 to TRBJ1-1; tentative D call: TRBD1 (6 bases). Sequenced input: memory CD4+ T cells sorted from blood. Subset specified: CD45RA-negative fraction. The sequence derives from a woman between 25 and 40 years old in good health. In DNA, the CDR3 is TGTGCCAGCTCTCCAGAACAGGGAGGACTGATGAACACTGAAGCTTTCTTT. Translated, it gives CASSPEQGGLMNTEAFF.